This passage covers 14 T cell receptor beta chains from one sample sequenced in a study of cytomegalovirus exposure and HLA in healthy donors. With 60 Vbeta and 13 Jbeta primers, the PCR was carried out. Measured with immunoSEQ multiplex PCR; TCRdb has only the in-frame clones, and not every one. This sample has about 150,000 clones; 77% occur once, and the top ten carry nearly 4%. The sample comprised PBMCs. All receptors come from a male donor in good health and CMV-seronegative.

The V call is TRBV7-9, the J call TRBJ2-1; the match to TRBD1 covers 9 bases. The CDR3 is 16 residues long. V shed 3 bases and J 3 bases; nucleotides not matched to a gene: 6. Germline V gives CDR1 SEHNR, CDR2 FQNEAQ (reference sequence). CDR3 nucleotides: TGTGCCAGCAGCTTCATCCGGGACAGGGACTACAATGAGCAGTTCTTC. It codes for CASSFIRDRDYNEQFF.

This clone has a handful of counts. The chain has TRBV6-5 and TRBJ1-3, with a possible D match to TRBD1 (6 bases). Trimming pared 5 bases from V and 2 bases from J, leaving 10 bases between. The CDR3 totals 14 residues. Germline assignment: CDR1 MNHEY and CDR2 SVGAGI. This CDR3 is CASSQTGTGNTIYF. The DNA of the CDR3 is TGTGCCAGCAGTCAGACAGGTACTGGAAACACCATATATTTT.

This chain links TRBV10-2 with TRBJ1-1, with D possibly being TRBD1 (6 bases). V lost 7 bases and J lost 2, with 11 bases in between. This CDR3 comprises 13 residues. CDR1 WSHSY and CDR2 SAAADI come from the germline V gene. The CDR3 DNA reads as TGCGCCAGCACCTTACAGGGTAACACTGAAGCTTTCTTT. Translating it yields CASTLQGNTEAFF.

The V call is TRBV29-1, the J call TRBJ2-3; TRBD1 aligns across 10 bases. V shed 4 bases, J shed 0 bases, and the junction held 1 base outside the gene matches. Germline V gene lookup returns CDR1 SQVTM and CDR2 ANQGSEA. The CDR3 extends over 14 amino acids. The CDR3 region has the DNA TGCAGCGTTGCGGGACAGGGGAGCACAGATACGCAGTATTTT. It is translated as CSVAGQGSTDTQYF.

This clone was seen only once. This chain uses TRBV6-5 with TRBJ1-3; D is ambiguous. V lost 5 bases to trimming and J lost 2 bases, with 7 bases between them. The CDR3 has 13 amino acids. Looked up from germline, CDR1 is MNHEY and CDR2 is SVGAGI. The CDR3 DNA follows: TGTGCCAGCAGTGGCGGGGCTGGAAACACCATATATTTT. This codes for CASSGGAGNTIYF.

This chain links TRBV4-1 with TRBJ1-2; possible D gene TRBD1, 6 bases. V was shortened by 4 bases and J by 4 bases, with 13 bases between the two germline ends. The germline V gene has CDR1 MGHRA and CDR2 YSYEKL. The CDR3 contains 14 residues. As DNA, the CDR3 is TGCGCCAGCAGCCGAGAAACAGGGCTCTATGGCTACACCTTC. It translates to CASSRETGLYGYTF.

This clone has just a few counts. Here the CDR3 DNA reads TGTGCCAAAAGTAAGGGGACAGCTAACACCGGGGAGCTGTTTTTT. This gives the protein CAKSKGTANTGELFF. The chain is built from TRBV30 and TRBJ2-2; 7 nucleotides agree with TRBD1. Germline lookup yields CDR1 GTSNPN and CDR2 SVGIG (reference sequence). Germline trimming cut 8 bases from V and 2 bases from J; bases unmatched to any gene: 11. The CDR3 is 15 residues long.

V gene TRBV18 combines with J gene TRBJ1-1; the match to TRBD1 covers 9 bases. Germline values: CDR1 KGHSH, CDR2 LQKENI. After removal of 4 bases from V and 0 bases from J, the junction contained 3 bases not matched to a gene. CDR3 length: 15 amino acids. This chain's CDR3 is CASSRGQGMNTEAFF. In nucleotides, the CDR3 is TGTGCCAGCTCACGGGGACAGGGTATGAACACTGAAGCTTTCTTT.

This clone occurred a few times. The rearrangement uses TRBV2 and TRBJ2-5, with 12 bases identical to TRBD2. The junction had 6 bases not matched to a gene; V was cut back by 5 bases and J by 2 bases. Per the germline V gene, CDR1 is SNHLY and CDR2 is FYNNEI. The CDR3 consists of 16 residues. CDR3 in amino acids: CASSSTGLAGQETQYF. DNA for the CDR3: TGTGCCAGCAGTTCCACCGGACTAGCGGGACAAGAGACCCAGTACTTC.

This chain connects TRBV14 to TRBJ2-7, with 9 bases identical to TRBD2. CDR3 length equals 15 residues. Germline trimming cut 1 base from V and 3 bases from J; bases unmatched to any gene: 4. CDR1 is SGHDN, CDR2 FVKESK, per germline. The CDR3 DNA reads TGTGCCAGCAGCCAAGTGGAGACTAGCGGCTACGAGCAGTACTTC. This gives the protein CASSQVETSGYEQYF. The variable domain in full, with the rest retrieved from reference TRBV14 and TRBJ2-7, is EAGVTQFPSHSVIEKGQTVTLRCDPISGHDNLYWYRRVMGKEIKFLLHFVKESKQDESGMPNNRFLAERTGGTYSTLKVQPAELEDSGVYFCASSQVETSGYEQYFGPGTRLTVT.

This clone has just a few counts. The CDR3 DNA is TGTGCCAGTAGTATAGGGGGCTATCCCCTCTACGAGCAGTACTTC. Amino acid sequence: CASSIGGYPLYEQYF. The V gene is TRBV19, the J gene TRBJ2-7; maybe TRBD1 (5 bases). V lost 1 base and J lost 3, with 13 bases in between. This CDR3 is 15 amino acids long. Germline CDR1 LNHDA, CDR2 SQIVND (reference sequence).

This chain links TRBV19 with TRBJ2-3, with D perhaps matching TRBD2 (5 bases). CDR3 length: 16 residues. Germline V gives CDR1 LNHDA, CDR2 SQIVND (reference sequence). With 3 bases removed from V and 0 bases from J, the gap between germline ends came to 13 bases. CDR3 sequence (DNA): TGTGCCAGTAGTATTGGACTGAGTACTAGCACAGATACGCAGTATTTT. The encoded protein is CASSIGLSTSTDTQYF.

V gene TRBV19 combines with J gene TRBJ1-5, with a tentative D call TRBD1 (5 bases). Per germline, CDR1 LNHDA and CDR2 SQIVND (reference sequence). The V gene lost 7 bases and the J gene lost 4 bases, with 8 bases spanning the gap. This CDR3 has 12 residues. CDR3 loop: CASKTGNQPQHF. The CDR3 DNA is TGTGCCAGTAAAACAGGAAATCAGCCCCAGCATTTT. Drawing the rest from reference TRBV19 and TRBJ1-5, the complete variable domain is DGGITQSPKYLFRKEGQNVTLSCEQNLNHDAMYWYRQDPGQGLRLIYYSQIVNDFQKGDIAEGYSVSREKKESFPLTVTSAQKNPTAFYLCASKTGNQPQHFGDGTRLSIL.

This chain connects TRBV6-4 to TRBJ2-2, with TRBD2 matching 8 bases. The V gene end was trimmed by 5 bases and the J gene end by 4 bases; junction bases not matched to a gene: 0. The CDR3 totals 13 residues. Germline CDR1 and CDR2: MRHNA and SNTAGT. CDR3 sequence: CASSSGSTGELFF. CDR3 DNA sequence: TGTGCCAGCAGTAGCGGGAGCACCGGGGAGCTGTTTTTT.